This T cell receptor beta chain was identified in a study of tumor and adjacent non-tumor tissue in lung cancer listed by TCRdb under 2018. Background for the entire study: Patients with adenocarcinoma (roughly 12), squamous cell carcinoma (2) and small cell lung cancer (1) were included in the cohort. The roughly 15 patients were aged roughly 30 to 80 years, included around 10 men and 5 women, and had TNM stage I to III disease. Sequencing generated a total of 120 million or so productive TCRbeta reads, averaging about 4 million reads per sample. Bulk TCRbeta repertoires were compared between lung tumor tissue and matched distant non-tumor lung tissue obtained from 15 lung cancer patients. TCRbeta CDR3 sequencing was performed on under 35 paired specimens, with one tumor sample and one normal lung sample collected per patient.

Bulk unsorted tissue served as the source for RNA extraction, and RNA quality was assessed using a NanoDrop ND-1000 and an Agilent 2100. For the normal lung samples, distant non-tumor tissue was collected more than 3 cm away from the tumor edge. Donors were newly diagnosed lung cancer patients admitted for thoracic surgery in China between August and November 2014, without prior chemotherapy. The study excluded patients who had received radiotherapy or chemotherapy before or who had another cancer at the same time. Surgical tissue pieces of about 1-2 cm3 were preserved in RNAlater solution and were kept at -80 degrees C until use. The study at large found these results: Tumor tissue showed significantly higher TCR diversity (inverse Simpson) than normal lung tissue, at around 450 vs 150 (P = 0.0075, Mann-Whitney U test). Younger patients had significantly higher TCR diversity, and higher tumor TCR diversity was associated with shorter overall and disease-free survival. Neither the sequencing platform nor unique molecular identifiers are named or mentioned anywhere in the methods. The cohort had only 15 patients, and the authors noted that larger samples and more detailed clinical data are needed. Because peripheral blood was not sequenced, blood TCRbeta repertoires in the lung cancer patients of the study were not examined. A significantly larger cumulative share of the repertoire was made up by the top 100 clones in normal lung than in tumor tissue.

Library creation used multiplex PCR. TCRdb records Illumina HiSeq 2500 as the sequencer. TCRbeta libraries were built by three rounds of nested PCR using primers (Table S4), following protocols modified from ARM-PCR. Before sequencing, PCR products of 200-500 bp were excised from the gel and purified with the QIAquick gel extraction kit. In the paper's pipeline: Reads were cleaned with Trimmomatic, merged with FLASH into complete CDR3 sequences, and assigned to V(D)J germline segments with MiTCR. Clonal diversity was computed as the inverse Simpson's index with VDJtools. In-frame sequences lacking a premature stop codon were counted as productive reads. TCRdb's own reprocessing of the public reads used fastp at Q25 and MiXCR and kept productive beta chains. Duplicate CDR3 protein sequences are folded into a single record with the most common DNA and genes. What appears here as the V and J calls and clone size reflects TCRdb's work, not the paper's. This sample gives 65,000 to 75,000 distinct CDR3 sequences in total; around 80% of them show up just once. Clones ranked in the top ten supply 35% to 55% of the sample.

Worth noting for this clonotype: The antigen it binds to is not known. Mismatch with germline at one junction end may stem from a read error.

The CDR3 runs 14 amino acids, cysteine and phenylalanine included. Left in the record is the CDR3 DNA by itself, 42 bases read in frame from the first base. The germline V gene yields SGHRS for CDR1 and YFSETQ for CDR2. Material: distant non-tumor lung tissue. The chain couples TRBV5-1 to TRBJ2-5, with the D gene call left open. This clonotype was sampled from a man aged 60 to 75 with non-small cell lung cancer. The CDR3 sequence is CAGSLANTEETQYF. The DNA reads TGCGCCGGCAGCTTGGCCAATACAGAGGAGACCCAGTATTTC.